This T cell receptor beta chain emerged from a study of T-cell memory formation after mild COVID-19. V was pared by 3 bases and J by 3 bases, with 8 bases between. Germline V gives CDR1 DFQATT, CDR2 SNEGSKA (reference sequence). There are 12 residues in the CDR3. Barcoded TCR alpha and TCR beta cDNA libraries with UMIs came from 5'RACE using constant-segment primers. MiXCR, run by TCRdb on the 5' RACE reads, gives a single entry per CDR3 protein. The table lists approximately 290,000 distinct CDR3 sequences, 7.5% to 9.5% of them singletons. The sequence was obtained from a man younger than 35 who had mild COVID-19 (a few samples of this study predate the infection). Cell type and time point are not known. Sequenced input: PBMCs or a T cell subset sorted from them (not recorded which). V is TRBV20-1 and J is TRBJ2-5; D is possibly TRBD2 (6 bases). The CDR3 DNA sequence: TGCAGTGCTAGTTCGGGGGAAGAGACCCAGTACTTC. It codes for CSASSGEETQYF.